This T cell receptor beta chain was captured in a study of CD4+ T cells in melanoma. Note on this clone: The antigen is not known.

Produced via immunoSEQ multiplex PCR; TCRdb's table is partial and in-frame only. This table holds some 150,000 clones, 80% to 95% found once. Trimming removed 6 bases from V and 3 bases from J, with 11 bases in between. The CDR3 contains 13 residues. Germline V gene lookup returns CDR1 MNHNS and CDR2 SASEGT. Study-wide findings and caveats: CD8+ T cell, macrophage and B cell function reportedly correlated with neoantigen-specific CD4+ T cells. Neoantigen-specific CD4+ T cells in melanoma reportedly had diverse differentiation states.

This chain connects TRBV6-1 to TRBJ1-1; D unresolved. The TCR sequence derives from a human donor with melanoma. The CDR3 loop reads CASRREGYTEAFF. CDR3 coding DNA: TGTGCCAGCAGGAGAGAGGGTTACACTGAAGCTTTCTTT.